This T cell receptor (beta chain) was found in a study of blood T cell repertoires in COVID-19. Study-level information: From the United States, Italy and Spain came samples of acute and convalescent COVID-19.

The protocol was immunoSEQ multiplex PCR, while the TCRdb copy is restricted to in-frame clones and leaves out a portion. The sample carries 140,000 to 150,000 clones, more than 75% recorded once. This clone was observed a few times. The CDR3 consists of 16 residues. V trimming: 5 bases; J trimming: 4 bases; junction bases outside the gene matches: 10. Germline-derived CDR1 and CDR2 are MDHEN and SYDVKM. The chain carries TRBV28 and TRBJ1-4; 7 bases match TRBD1. Material for sequencing was peripheral blood. The sequence was obtained from a woman aged 50 to 60 with acute or convalescent COVID-19. The DNA of the CDR3 is TGTGCCAGCAGTATCCACAGGGGCGCTATTAATGAAAAACTGTTTTTT. Translation gives CASSIHRGAINEKLFF.